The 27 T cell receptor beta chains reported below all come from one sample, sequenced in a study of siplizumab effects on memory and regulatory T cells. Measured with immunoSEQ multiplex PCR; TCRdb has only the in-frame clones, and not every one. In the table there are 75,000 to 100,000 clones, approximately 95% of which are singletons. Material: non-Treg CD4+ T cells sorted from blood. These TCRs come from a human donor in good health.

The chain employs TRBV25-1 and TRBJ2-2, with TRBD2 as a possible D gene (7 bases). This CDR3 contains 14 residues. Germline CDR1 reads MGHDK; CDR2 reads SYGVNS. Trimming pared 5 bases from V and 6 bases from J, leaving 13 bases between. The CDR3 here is CASSRRGGPGELFF. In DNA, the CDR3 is TGTGCCAGCAGTAGGAGGGGGGGTCCCGGGGAGCTGTTTTTT.

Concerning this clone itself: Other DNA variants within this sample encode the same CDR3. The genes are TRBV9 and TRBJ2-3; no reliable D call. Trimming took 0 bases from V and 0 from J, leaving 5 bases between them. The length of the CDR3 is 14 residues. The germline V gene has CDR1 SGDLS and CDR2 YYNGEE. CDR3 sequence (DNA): TGTGCCAGCAGCGTAGACGGAAGCACAGATACGCAGTATTTT. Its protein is CASSVDGSTDTQYF.

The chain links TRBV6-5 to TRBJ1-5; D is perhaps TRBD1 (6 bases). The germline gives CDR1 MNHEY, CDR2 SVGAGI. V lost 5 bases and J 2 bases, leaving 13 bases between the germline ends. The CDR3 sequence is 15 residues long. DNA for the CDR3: TGTGCCAGCAGTCCCACAGGGTTCGGCAATCAGCCCCAGCATTTT. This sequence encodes CASSPTGFGNQPQHF.

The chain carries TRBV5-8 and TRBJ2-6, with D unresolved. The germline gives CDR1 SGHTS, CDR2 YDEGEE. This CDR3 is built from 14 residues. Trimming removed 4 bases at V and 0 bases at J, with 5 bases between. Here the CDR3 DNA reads TGTGCCAGCAGCCGAGACTCTGGGGCCAACGTCCTGACTTTC. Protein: CASSRDSGANVLTF.

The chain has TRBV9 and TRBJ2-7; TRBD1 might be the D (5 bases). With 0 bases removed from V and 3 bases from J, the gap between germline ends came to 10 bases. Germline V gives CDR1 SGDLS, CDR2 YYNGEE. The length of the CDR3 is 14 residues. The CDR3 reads CASSVASRDYEQYF. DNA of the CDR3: TGTGCCAGCAGCGTAGCTTCCAGGGACTACGAGCAGTACTTC.

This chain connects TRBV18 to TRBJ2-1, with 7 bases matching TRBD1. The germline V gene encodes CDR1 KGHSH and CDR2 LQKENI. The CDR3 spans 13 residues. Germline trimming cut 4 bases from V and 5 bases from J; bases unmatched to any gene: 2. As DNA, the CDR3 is TGTGCCAGCTCACGGGACAGAAACAATGAGCAGTTCTTC. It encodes CASSRDRNNEQFF.

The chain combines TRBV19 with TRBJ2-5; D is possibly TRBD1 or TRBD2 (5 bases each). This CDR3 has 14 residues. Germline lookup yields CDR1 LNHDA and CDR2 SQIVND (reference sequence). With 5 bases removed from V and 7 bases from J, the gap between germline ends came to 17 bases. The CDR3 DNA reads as TGTGCCAGTAGTCCCGGGGCCGCCGGTGGGACCCAGTACTTC. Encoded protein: CASSPGAAGGTQYF.

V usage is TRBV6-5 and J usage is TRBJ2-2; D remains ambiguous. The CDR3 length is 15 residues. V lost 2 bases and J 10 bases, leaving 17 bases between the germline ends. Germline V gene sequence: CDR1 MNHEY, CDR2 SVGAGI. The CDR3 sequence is CASSYGDRTPEELFF. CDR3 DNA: TGTGCCAGCAGTTACGGAGACCGCACACCGGAGGAGCTGTTTTTT.

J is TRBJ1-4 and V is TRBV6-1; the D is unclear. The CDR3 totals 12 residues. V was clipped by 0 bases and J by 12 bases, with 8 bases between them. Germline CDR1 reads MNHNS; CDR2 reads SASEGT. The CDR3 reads CASSEARGQLFF. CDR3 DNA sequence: TGTGCCAGCAGTGAAGCTCGCGGACAACTGTTTTTT.

CDR3 residues: CASSGLTGLKTQYF. The CDR3 nucleotides are TGTGCCAGCAGTGGTCTGACAGGGTTGAAGACCCAGTACTTC. The genes are TRBV2 and TRBJ2-5, with 7 bases identical to TRBD1. This CDR3 has 14 amino acids. Trimming removed 4 bases from V and 6 bases from J; junction bases left unmatched: 8. Germline CDR1 reads SNHLY; CDR2 reads FYNNEI.

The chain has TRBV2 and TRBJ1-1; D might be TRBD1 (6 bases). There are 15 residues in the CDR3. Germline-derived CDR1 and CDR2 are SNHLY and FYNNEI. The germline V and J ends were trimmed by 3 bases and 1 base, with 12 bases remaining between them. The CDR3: CASSDSGAANTEAFF. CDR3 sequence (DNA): TGTGCCAGCAGTGATTCGGGGGCCGCGAACACTGAAGCTTTCTTT.

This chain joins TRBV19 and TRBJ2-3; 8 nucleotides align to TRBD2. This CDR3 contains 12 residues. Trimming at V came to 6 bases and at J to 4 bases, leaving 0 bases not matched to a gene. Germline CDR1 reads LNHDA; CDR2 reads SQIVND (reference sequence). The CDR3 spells CASSGGADTQYF. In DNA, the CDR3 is TGTGCCAGTAGCGGGGGGGCAGATACGCAGTATTTT.

Here the CDR3 DNA reads TGTGCCAGCTCACGGGACAGGGCAACTAATGAAAAACTGTTTTTT. Residues: CASSRDRATNEKLFF. The V gene is TRBV18, the J gene TRBJ1-4; 9 bases align to TRBD1. The junction had 0 bases not matched to a gene; V was cut back by 4 bases and J by 0 bases. The CDR3 consists of 15 residues. Germline V gene sequence: CDR1 KGHSH, CDR2 LQKENI.

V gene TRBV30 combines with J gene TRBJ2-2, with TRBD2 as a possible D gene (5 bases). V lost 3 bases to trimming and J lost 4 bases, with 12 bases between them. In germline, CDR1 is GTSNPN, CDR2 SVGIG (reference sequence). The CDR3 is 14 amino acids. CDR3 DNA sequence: TGTGCCTGGAGAGTTCCCGGAGGCACCGGGGAGCTGTTTTTT. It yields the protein CAWRVPGGTGELFF.

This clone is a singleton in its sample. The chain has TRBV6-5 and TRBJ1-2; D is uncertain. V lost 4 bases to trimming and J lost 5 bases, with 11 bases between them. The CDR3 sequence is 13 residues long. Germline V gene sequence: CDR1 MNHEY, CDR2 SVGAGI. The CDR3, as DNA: TGTGCCAGCAGTTTCCTCACGGGTTATGGCTACACCTTC. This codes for CASSFLTGYGYTF.

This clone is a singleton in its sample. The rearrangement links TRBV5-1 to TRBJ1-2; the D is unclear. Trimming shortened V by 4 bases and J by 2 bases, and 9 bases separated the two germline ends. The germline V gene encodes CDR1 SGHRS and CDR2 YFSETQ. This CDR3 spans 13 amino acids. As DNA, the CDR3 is TGCGCCAGCAGCCCGGAGGGAAACTATGGCTACACCTTC. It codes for CASSPEGNYGYTF.

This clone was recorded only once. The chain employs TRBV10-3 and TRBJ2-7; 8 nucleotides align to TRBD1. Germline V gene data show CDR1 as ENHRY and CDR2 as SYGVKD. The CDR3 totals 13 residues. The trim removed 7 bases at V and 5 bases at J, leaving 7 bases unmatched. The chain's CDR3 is CAIKDRVLDEQYF. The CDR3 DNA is TGTGCCATCAAGGACAGGGTCCTGGACGAGCAGTACTTC.

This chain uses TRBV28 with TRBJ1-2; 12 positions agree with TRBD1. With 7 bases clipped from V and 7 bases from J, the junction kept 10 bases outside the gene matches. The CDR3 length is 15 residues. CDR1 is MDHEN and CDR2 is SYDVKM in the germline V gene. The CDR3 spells CASTRSRDRGLGYTF. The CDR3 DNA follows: TGTGCCAGCACTCGTAGTAGGGACAGGGGGCTTGGCTACACCTTC.

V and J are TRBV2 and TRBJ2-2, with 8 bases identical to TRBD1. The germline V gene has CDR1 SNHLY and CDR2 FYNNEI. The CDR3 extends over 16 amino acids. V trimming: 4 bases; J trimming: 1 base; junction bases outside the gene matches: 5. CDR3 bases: TGTGCCAGCAGTGGGGCAGGGGGCATGAACACCGGGGAGCTGTTTTTT. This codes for CASSGAGGMNTGELFF.

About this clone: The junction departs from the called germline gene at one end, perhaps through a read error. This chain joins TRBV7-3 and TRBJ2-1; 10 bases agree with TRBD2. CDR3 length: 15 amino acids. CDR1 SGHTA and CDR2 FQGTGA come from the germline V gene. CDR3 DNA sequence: TGTGCCAGCAGCCTAACTAGCGGGAATAGGAATGAGCAGTTCTTC. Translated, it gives CASSLTSGNRNEQFF.

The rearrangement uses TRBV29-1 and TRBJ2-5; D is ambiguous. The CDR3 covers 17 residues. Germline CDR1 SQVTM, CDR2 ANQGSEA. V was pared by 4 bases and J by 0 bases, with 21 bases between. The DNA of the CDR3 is TGCAGCGTTGCCCGGCGCTGGAGCGACCCGTACCAAGAGACCCAGTACTTC. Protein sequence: CSVARRWSDPYQETQYF.

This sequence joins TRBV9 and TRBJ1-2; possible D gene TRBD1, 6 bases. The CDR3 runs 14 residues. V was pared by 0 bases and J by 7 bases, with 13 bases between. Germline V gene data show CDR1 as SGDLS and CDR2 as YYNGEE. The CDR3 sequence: CASSVGNREGGYTF. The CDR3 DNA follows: TGTGCCAGCAGCGTAGGGAACAGGGAGGGTGGCTACACCTTC.

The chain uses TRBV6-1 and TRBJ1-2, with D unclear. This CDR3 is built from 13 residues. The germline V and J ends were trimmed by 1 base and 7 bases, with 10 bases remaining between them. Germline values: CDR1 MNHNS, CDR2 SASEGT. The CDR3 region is CASSEGRMGGYTF. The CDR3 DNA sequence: TGTGCCAGCAGTGAAGGTCGAATGGGTGGCTACACCTTC.

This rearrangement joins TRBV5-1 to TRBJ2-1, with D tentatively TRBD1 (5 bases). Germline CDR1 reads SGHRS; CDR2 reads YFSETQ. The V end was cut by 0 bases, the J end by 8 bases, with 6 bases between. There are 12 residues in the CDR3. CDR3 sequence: CASSLEGHEQFF. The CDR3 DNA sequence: TGCGCCAGCAGCTTGGAGGGGCATGAGCAGTTCTTC.

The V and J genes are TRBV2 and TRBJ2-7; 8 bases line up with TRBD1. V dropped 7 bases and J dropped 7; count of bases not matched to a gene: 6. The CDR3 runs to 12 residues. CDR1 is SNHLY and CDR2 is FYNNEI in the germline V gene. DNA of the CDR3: TGTGCCAGCAATGACAGGGGACGTGAGCAGTACTTC. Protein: CASNDRGREQYF.

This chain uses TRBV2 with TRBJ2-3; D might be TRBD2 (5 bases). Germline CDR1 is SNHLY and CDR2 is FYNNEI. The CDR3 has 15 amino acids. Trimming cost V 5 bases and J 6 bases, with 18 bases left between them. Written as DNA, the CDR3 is TGTGCCAGCAGTTTGGACTCCCCCGGGTTCGATACGCAGTATTTT. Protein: CASSLDSPGFDTQYF.

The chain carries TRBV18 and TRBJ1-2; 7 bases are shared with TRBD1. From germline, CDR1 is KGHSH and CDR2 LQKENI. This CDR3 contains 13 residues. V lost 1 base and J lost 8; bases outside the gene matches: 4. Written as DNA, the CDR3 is TGTGCCAGCTCACCACAGGGGGACAGAGGCTACACCTTC. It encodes CASSPQGDRGYTF.